This T cell receptor beta chain was retrieved from a study of T cell repertoires in cytomegalovirus infection. Whole-study context: Public TCR beta signatures were indicative of both CMV infection and a matching HLA type.

In this sample, this clonotype turned up a few times. TCRdb re-derived calls from the reads in MiXCR, one entry per CDR3 protein. There are about 150,000 distinct CDR3 sequences in the sample; roughly a quarter occur only once, and 11% lies in the top ten. Trimming left V 1 base short and J 3 bases short, with 16 bases between. Germline V gene lookup returns CDR1 SNHLY and CDR2 FYNNEI. The CDR3 length is 16 residues. The rearrangement joins TRBV2 to TRBJ2-7; unclear D gene. The receptor's source is a human donor in good health (CMV status not recorded). Some clones in this sample may be carry-over from other donors' samples. Specimen: PBMCs. DNA of the CDR3: TGTGCCAGCAGTGAAGATCTGCGTCCCGTTGGCTACGAGCAGTACTTC. The encoded protein is CASSEDLRPVGYEQYF. Full variable domain (outside the CDR3, taken from reference TRBV2 and TRBJ2-7): EPEVTQTPSHQVTQMGQEVILRCVPISNHLYFYWYRQILGQKVEFLVSFYNNEISEKSEIFDDQFSVERPDGSNFTLKIRSTKLEDSAMYFCASSEDLRPVGYEQYFGPGTRLTVT.